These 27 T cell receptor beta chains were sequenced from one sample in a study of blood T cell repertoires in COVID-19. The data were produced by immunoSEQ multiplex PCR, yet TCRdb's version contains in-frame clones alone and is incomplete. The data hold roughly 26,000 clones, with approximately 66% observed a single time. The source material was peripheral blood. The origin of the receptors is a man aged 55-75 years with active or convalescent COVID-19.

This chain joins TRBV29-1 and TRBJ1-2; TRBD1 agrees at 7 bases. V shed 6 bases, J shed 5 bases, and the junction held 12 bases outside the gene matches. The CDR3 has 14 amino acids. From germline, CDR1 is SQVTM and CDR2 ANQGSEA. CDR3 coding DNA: TGCAGCGTGCTCCGCGGGGCAGGGGGATATGGCTACACCTTC. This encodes CSVLRGAGGYGYTF.

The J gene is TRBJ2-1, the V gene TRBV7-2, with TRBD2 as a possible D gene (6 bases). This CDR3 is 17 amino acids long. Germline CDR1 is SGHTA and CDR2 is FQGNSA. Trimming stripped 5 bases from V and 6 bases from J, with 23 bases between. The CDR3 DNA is TGTGCCAGCAGCCCGAGGGCGGGGACCCGAATTGGCAATGAGCAGTTCTTC. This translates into CASSPRAGTRIGNEQFF.

The CDR3 nucleotides are TGTGCCACCAGCAGCCGGGACAGGGGACTTCTTGAGACCCAGTACTTC. This encodes CATSSRDRGLLETQYF. The chain links TRBV15 to TRBJ2-5; 10 bases are a match to TRBD1. The germline V gene encodes CDR1 LNHNV and CDR2 YYDKDF (reference sequence). This CDR3 has 16 residues. J gave up 5 bases and V 3 bases, and 9 bases lay outside the gene matches.

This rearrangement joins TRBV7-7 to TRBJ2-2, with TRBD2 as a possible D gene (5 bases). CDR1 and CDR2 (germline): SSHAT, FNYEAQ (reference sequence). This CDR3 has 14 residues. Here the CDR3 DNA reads TGTGCTACCTCAGTCGGGGTTGCCACCGGGGAGCTGTTTTTT. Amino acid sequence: CATSVGVATGELFF.

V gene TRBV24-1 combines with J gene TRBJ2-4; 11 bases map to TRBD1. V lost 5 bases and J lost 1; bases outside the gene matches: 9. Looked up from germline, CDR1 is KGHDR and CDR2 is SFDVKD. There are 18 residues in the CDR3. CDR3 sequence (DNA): TGTGCCACCAGTGCCCGGACAGGGGGCGGGCAGGCCAAAAACATTCAGTACTTC. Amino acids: CATSARTGGGQAKNIQYF.

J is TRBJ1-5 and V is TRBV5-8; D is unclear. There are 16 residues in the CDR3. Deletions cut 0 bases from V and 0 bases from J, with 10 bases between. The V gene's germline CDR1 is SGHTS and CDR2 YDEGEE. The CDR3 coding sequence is TGTGCCAGCAGCTTGGAAGGGAGTGGTAGCAATCAGCCCCAGCATTTT. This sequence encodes CASSLEGSGSNQPQHF.

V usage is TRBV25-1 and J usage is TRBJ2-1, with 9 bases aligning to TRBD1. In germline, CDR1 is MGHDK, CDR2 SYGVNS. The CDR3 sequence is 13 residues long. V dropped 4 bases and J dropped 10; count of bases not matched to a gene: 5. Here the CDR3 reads CASSAQGAGEQFF. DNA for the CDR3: TGTGCCAGCAGTGCACAGGGGGCAGGGGAGCAGTTCTTC.

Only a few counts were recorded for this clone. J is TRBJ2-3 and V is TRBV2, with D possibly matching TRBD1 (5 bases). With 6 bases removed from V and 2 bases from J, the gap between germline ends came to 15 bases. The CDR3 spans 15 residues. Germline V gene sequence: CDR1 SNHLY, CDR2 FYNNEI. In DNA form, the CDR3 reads TGTGCCAGCAGCCAACGGTCAGGACACACAGATACGCAGTATTTT. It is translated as CASSQRSGHTDTQYF.

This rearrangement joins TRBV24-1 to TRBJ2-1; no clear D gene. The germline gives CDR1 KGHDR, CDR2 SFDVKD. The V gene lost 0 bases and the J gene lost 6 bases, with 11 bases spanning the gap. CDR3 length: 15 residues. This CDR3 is CATSDLGDQFNEQFF. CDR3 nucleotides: TGTGCCACCAGTGATTTGGGAGACCAATTCAATGAGCAGTTCTTC.

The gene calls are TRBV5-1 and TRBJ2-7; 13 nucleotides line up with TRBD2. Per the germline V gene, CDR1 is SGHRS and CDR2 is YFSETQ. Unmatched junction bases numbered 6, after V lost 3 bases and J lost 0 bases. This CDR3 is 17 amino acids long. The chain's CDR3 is CASSSGLAGDSSYEQYF. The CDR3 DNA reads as TGCGCCAGCAGCTCCGGACTAGCGGGGGATAGCTCCTACGAGCAGTACTTC.

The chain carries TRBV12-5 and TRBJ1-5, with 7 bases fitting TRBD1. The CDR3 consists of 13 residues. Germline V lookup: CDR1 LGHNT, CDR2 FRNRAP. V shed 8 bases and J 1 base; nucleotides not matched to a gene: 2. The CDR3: CASRGQSNQPQHF. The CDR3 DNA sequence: TGTGCTAGTAGGGGACAGAGCAATCAGCCCCAGCATTTT. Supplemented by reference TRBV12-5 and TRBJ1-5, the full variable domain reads DARVTQTPRHKVTEMGQEVTMRCQPILGHNTVFWYRQTMMQGLELLAYFRNRAPLDDSGMPKDRFSAEMPDATLATLKIQPSEPRDSAVYFCASRGQSNQPQHFGDGTRLSIL.

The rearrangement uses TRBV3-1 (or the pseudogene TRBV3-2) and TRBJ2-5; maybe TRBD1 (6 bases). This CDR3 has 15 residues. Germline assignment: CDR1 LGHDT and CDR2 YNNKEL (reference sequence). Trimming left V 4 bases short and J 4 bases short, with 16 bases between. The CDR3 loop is CASSPIDRSGETQYF. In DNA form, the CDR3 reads TGTGCCAGCAGCCCCATAGACAGGAGTGGAGAGACCCAGTACTTC.

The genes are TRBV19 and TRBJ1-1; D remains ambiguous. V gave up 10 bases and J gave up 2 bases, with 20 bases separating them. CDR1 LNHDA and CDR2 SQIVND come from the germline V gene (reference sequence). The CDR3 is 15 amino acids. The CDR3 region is CATTSDGRRNTEAFF. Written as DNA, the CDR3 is TGTGCCACTACCAGCGACGGAAGAAGAAACACTGAAGCTTTCTTT.

DNA for the CDR3: TGTGCCAGCAGCGGGGAGTTGGGTCGCGGGGAGCTGTTTTTT. It yields the protein CASSGELGRGELFF. The gene calls are TRBV7-3 and TRBJ2-2; D is perhaps TRBD2 (5 bases). Germline V gene sequence: CDR1 SGHTA, CDR2 FQGTGA. The V and J ends lost 5 bases and 7 bases respectively, with 14 bases between them. CDR3 size: 14 residues.

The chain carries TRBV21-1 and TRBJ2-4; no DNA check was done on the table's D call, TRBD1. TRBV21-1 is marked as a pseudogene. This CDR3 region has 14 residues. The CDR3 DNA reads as TGTGCCAGCAGCCCGGGACAGGGAAAAAACATTCAGTACTTC. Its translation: CASSPGQGKNIQYF.

The CDR3 DNA reads TGTGCCAGTAGTCCACAGTACCGCCAAGAGACCCAGTACTTC. Protein: CASSPQYRQETQYF. The rearrangement uses TRBV19 and TRBJ2-5; D not certain. In germline, CDR1 is LNHDA, CDR2 SQIVND (reference sequence). The CDR3 sequence is 14 residues long. V was cut by 5 bases and J by 1 base, with 11 bases left in between.

The CDR3 nucleotides read TGTGCCAGCAAACGGACTAGCGGGAGTGTGTACGAGCAGTACTTC. Translation gives CASKRTSGSVYEQYF. The rearrangement uses TRBV2 and TRBJ2-7, with TRBD2 matching over 13 bases. Trimming took 7 bases from V and 4 from J; bases not matched to a gene: 7. There are 15 residues in the CDR3. Germline CDR1 reads SNHLY; CDR2 reads FYNNEI.

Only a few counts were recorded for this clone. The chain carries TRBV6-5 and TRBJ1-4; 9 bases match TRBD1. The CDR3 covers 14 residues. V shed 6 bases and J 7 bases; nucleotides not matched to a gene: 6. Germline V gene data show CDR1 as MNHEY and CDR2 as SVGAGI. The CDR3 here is CASRLGTGIEKLFF. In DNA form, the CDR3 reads TGTGCCAGCAGACTCGGGACAGGGATTGAAAAACTGTTTTTT.

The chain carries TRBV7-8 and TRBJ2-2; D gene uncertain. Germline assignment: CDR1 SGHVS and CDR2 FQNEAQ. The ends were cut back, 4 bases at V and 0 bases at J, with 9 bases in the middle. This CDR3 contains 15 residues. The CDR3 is CASSSYTPNTGELFF. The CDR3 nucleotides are TGTGCCAGCAGCTCTTACACCCCGAACACCGGGGAGCTGTTTTTT.

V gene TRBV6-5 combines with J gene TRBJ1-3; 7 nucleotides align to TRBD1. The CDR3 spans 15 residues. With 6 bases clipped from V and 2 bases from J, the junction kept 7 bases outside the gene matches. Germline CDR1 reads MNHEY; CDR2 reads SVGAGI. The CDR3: CASRRTGATGNTIYF. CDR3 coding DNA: TGTGCCAGCAGGCGGACAGGAGCTACTGGAAACACCATATATTTT.

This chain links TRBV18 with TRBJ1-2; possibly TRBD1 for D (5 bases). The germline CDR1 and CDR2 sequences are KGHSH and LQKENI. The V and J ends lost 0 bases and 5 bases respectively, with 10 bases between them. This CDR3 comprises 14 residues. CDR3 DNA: TGTGCCAGCTCACCACCGGAACAGGAGTATGGCTACACCTTC. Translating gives CASSPPEQEYGYTF.

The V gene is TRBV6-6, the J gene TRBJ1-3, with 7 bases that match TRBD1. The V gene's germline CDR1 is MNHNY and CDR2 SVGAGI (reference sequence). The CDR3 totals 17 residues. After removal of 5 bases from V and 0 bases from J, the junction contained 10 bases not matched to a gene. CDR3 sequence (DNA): TGTGCCAGCAGTCGTACAAGGGGGCCTCTCTCTGGAAACACCATATATTTT. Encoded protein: CASSRTRGPLSGNTIYF.

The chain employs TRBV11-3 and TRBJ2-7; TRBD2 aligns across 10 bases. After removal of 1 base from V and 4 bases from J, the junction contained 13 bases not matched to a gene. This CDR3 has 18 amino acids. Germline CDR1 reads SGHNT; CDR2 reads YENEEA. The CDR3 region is CASSLVLAGELPLYEQYF. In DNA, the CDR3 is TGTGCCAGCAGCTTAGTCCTAGCGGGGGAGCTCCCCCTTTACGAGCAGTACTTC.

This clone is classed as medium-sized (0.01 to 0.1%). CDR3 amino acids: CASSSPDRGRETQYF. CDR3 bases: TGTGCCAGCAGCTCCCCAGACAGGGGACGGGAGACCCAGTACTTC. V gene TRBV7-9 combines with J gene TRBJ2-5; 8 bases are shared with TRBD1. The V gene's germline CDR1 is SEHNR and CDR2 FQNEAQ (reference sequence). The V gene end was trimmed by 4 bases and the J gene end by 5 bases; junction bases not matched to a gene: 9. The CDR3 runs 15 residues. Filled out from reference TRBV7-9 and TRBJ2-5, the complete variable domain reads DTGVSQNPRHKITKRGQNVTFRCDPISEHNRLYWYRQTLGQGPEFLTYFQNEAQLEKSRLLSDRFSAERPKGSFSTLEIQRTEQGDSAMYLCASSSPDRGRETQYFGPGTRLLVL.

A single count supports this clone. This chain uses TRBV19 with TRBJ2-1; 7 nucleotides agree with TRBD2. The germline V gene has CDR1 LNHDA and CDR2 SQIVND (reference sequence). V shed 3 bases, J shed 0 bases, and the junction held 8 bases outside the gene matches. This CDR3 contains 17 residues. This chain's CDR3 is CASSIMSSGLSYNEQFF. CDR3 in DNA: TGTGCCAGTAGTATTATGTCTAGCGGCCTCTCCTACAATGAGCAGTTCTTC.

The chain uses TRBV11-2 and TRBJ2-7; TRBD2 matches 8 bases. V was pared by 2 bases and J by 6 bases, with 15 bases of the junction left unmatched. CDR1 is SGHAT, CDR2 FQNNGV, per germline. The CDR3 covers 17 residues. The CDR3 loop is CASSLRGLDGPNLEQYF. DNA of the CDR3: TGTGCCAGCAGCTTAAGGGGACTAGACGGCCCCAACCTCGAGCAGTACTTC.

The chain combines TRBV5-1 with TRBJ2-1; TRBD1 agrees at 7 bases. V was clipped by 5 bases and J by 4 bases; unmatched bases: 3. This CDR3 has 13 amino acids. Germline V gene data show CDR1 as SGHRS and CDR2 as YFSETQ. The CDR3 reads CASSWTGYNEQFF. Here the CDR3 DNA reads TGCGCCAGCAGTTGGACAGGTTACAATGAGCAGTTCTTC. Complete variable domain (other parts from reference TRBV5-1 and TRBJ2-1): KAGVTQTPRYLIKTRGQQVTLSCSPISGHRSVSWYQQTPGQGLQFLFEYFSETQRNKGNFPGRFSGRQFSNSRSEMNVSTLELGDSALYLCASSWTGYNEQFFGPGTRLTVL.